This T cell receptor (beta chain) originates from a study of T-cell reconstitution after alpha-beta-depleted transplantation in children. This CDR3 region has 14 residues. Germline V CDR1 and CDR2: MNHEY, SMNVEV (reference sequence). The V and J ends lost 1 base and 0 bases respectively, with 6 bases between them. This clonotype was counted only a few times. Unique molecular identifiers featured in how the TCRbeta library was prepared. From the PCR reads, TCRdb called clonotypes with MiXCR, one entry per CDR3 protein. The repertoire holds 300,000 to 400,000 distinct CDR3 sequences, 10% to 15% seen once, with around 4.5% in the top ten.

This clonotype was obtained from a human donor who donated a stem cell graft to a child with Fanconi anemia. The chain uses TRBV27 and TRBJ1-1; D perhaps matches TRBD1 (5 bases). The input for sequencing was PBMCs, taken from the stem cell graft. The CDR3 nucleotides read TGTGCCAGCAGTTTATTGGGGGTGAACACTGAAGCTTTCTTT. This encodes CASSLLGVNTEAFF.